The T cell receptor (beta chain) under discussion was sequenced for a study of T cell responses to AZD1222 COVID-19 vaccine. General observations from the study: The donors showed a predominance of white British ancestry and of females, with possible underestimation of clonal diversity. Repertoire sampling happened only post peak T cell response. Within unmutated variant regions lay the reported targets of nearly half of spike-specific TCRs. Among AZD1222 vaccinees, only five or six were seropositive at baseline.

A remark on this clone: What it binds is not known.

The CDR3 extends over 15 amino acids. Germline CDR1 and CDR2: MGHRA and YSYEKL. V trimming: 3 bases; J trimming: 5 bases; junction bases outside the gene matches: 9. Clones were sequenced by immunoSEQ multiplex PCR, and TCRdb holds only the in-frame ones, with some missing. The table shows about 160,000 clones, with almost 90% occurring only once. The clonotype comes from an adult in good health. The chain couples TRBV4-1 to TRBJ2-5, with 7 bases matching TRBD1. The source material was peripheral blood, sampled on day 0 of AZD1222 vaccination. The CDR3 DNA is TGCGCCAGCAGCCAGAAAGACAGGGCAGGGGAGACCCAGTACTTC. It is translated as CASSQKDRAGETQYF.